One and the same sample provided the 17 T cell receptor beta chains below, sequenced in a study of T cells in Graves' hyperthyroidism and ophthalmopathy. From RNA transcripts, TCR beta CDR3 regions were amplified. HTBI primers were employed in a first-round RT-PCR of the TCR CDR3. TCRdb analysed the multiplex PCR reads with MiXCR anew, one entry per CDR3 protein. The sample shows 300,000 to 400,000 distinct CDR3 sequences, less than 15% of them seen only once. The sample was blood. The receptors stem from a woman aged 18-35 years with Graves' hyperthyroidism.

Ten or more counts support this clonotype. The gene calls are TRBV5-1 and TRBJ2-1; 9 bases match TRBD1. The V gene end was trimmed by 3 bases and the J gene end by 5 bases; junction bases not matched to a gene: 6. The CDR3 has 15 residues. Germline V CDR1 and CDR2: SGHRS, YFSETQ. The DNA for the CDR3 is TGCGCCAGCAGCTCGACAGGGGGGTTTGACAATGAGCAGTTCTTC. Protein: CASSSTGGFDNEQFF.

This rearrangement joins TRBV12-3 or TRBV12-4 to TRBJ2-1, with TRBD2 matching 11 bases. Losses at the gene ends were 6 bases for V and 1 base for J; bases not matched to a gene: 17. The CDR3 has 20 amino acids. CDR3 DNA: TGTGCCAGCAGGGCTGGACCGGGACTAGCGGTGGATGGGTCCTACAATGAGCAGTTCTTC. Protein product: CASRAGPGLAVDGSYNEQFF.

This clonotype was counted at least ten times. This rearrangement joins TRBV12-3 or TRBV12-4 to TRBJ1-3, with D maybe TRBD1 (6 bases). The CDR3 length is 14 residues. V was shortened by 5 bases and J by 3 bases, with 11 bases between the two germline ends. The CDR3 is CASSTGIFGNTIYF. The CDR3 DNA reads as TGTGCCAGCAGTACAGGGATCTTTGGAAACACCATATATTTT.

This clonotype came up many times. At one boundary the junction diverges from the germline segment, which might be a read error. The chain carries TRBV7-2 and TRBJ2-7, with D tentatively TRBD2 (5 bases). The CDR3 has 13 amino acids. Germline lookup yields CDR1 SGHTA and CDR2 FQGNSA. CDR3 sequence reads: CANSLAPSHEQYF. The CDR3 DNA is TGTGCCAACAGCTTAGCGCCATCCCACGAGCAGTACTTC.

This clonotype was seen repeatedly, ten times or more. The V and J genes are TRBV24-1 and TRBJ2-5; TRBD1 or TRBD2 may be the D gene (5 bases each). The length of the CDR3 is 14 residues. CDR1 and CDR2 from the germline V gene are KGHDR and SFDVKD. The V end lost 8 bases, the J end lost 1 base, and 13 bases lay between the germline ends. In nucleotides, the CDR3 is TGTGCCACCATGGGACCGGATAGCCAAGAGACCCAGTACTTC. This gives the protein CATMGPDSQETQYF.

This clonotype was detected ten times or more. The V and J genes are TRBV7-2 and TRBJ2-7; TRBD2 matches at 8 bases. V lost 1 base, J lost 3 bases, and 8 bases stayed unmatched. The length of the CDR3 is 16 residues. Per the germline V gene, CDR1 is SGHTA and CDR2 is FQGNSA. CDR3 protein: CASSLGSGSGNYEQYF. The CDR3 bases are TGTGCCAGCAGCTTAGGGAGCGGGAGCGGGAACTACGAGCAGTACTTC.

This clonotype was recorded many times. This rearrangement joins TRBV28 to TRBJ2-1, with D tentatively TRBD1 (7 bases). V was trimmed by 10 bases and J by 4 bases, leaving 20 bases between them. Germline CDR1 reads MDHEN; CDR2 reads SYDVKM. This CDR3 has 15 amino acids. CDR3 nucleotides: TGTGCCACACTAAACGCGGGACAGAAGTACAATGAGCAGTTCTTC. Protein: CATLNAGQKYNEQFF.

This clonotype was detected a few times. This rearrangement joins TRBV20-1 to TRBJ2-1, with D possibly matching TRBD2 (6 bases). Germline V gene lookup returns CDR1 DFQATT and CDR2 SNEGSKA (reference sequence). V lost 0 bases and J lost 0, with 12 bases in between. The CDR3 runs 16 residues. The CDR3 DNA follows: TGCAGTGCTAGAGAGTGGGGGGTGAGCTCCTACAATGAGCAGTTCTTC. Amino acid sequence: CSAREWGVSSYNEQFF.

This clonotype was seen repeatedly, ten times or more. This sequence joins TRBV2 and TRBJ2-2; 11 nucleotides agree with TRBD1. The J segment lost 3 bases and the V segment lost 6 bases, leaving 3 bases of the junction unmatched. Looked up from germline, CDR1 is SNHLY and CDR2 is FYNNEI. The CDR3 consists of 15 residues. Here the CDR3 DNA reads TGTGCCAGCAGGGACAGGGGGCTGTACACCGGGGAGCTGTTTTTT. This codes for CASRDRGLYTGELFF.

This clonotype was seen repeatedly, ten times or more. This rearrangement joins TRBV7-8 to TRBJ1-5, with D possibly matching TRBD1 (6 bases). CDR3 size: 14 residues. Germline-derived CDR1 and CDR2 are SGHVS and FQNEAQ. V was cut by 8 bases and J by 9 bases, with 20 bases left in between. As DNA, the CDR3 is TGTGCCAGCCAAGATAAGACAGGAACGGGGCCCCAGCATTTT. Its translation: CASQDKTGTGPQHF. The entire variable domain, with the rest obtained from reference TRBV7-8 and TRBJ1-5, is as follows: GAGVSQSPRYKVAKRGQDVALRCDPISGHVSLFWYQQALGQGPEFLTYFQNEAQLDKSGLPSDRFFAERPEGSVSTLKIQRTQQEDSAVYLCASQDKTGTGPQHFGDGTRLSIL.

This chain links TRBV6-1 with TRBJ1-5; 10 positions agree with TRBD1. The trim removed 6 bases at V and 6 bases at J, leaving 5 bases unmatched. The CDR3 has 14 amino acids. Germline V gene lookup returns CDR1 MNHNS and CDR2 SASEGT. CDR3 residues: CASRLRDRGQPQHF. The CDR3 nucleotides read TGTGCCAGCAGACTTCGGGACAGGGGTCAGCCCCAGCATTTT.

This chain connects TRBV6-1 to TRBJ1-3, with unresolved D. This CDR3 spans 11 amino acids. Trimming took 6 bases from V and 4 from J, leaving 4 bases between them. Looked up from germline, CDR1 is MNHNS and CDR2 is SASEGT. This CDR3 reads CASRKGNTIYF. CDR3 sequence (DNA): TGTGCCAGCAGGAAAGGAAACACCATATATTTT.

This clonotype was observed at least ten times. The CDR3 is CSAPSGGDTQYF. CDR3 in DNA: TGCAGTGCTCCTAGCGGCGGAGATACGCAGTATTTT. The chain employs TRBV20-1 and TRBJ2-3, with TRBD2 matching over 7 bases. The J segment lost 5 bases and the V segment lost 5 bases, leaving 4 bases of the junction unmatched. Germline values: CDR1 DFQATT, CDR2 SNEGSKA (reference sequence). The CDR3 loop spans 12 amino acids.

This clonotype was seen more than once but under ten times. The V call is TRBV6-1, the J call TRBJ1-3; D gene ambiguous. Germline values: CDR1 MNHNS, CDR2 SASEGT. V lost 9 bases, J lost 0 bases, and 18 bases lay in between. The length of the CDR3 is 16 residues. The CDR3 is CASFPPDASSGNTIYF. The CDR3 nucleotides read TGTGCCAGTTTCCCTCCTGACGCCTCCTCTGGAAACACCATATATTTT.

This clonotype occurred many times. The genes are TRBV20-1 and TRBJ2-3, with 9 bases lining up with TRBD2. The J segment lost 2 bases and the V segment lost 7 bases, leaving 1 base of the junction unmatched. This CDR3 has 12 residues. CDR1 is DFQATT and CDR2 is SNEGSKA in the germline V gene (reference sequence). The CDR3 sequence is CSGLADTDTQYF. Written as DNA, the CDR3 is TGCAGTGGACTAGCGGACACAGATACGCAGTATTTT.

This clonotype has more than one count but fewer than ten. The chain is built from TRBV6-1 and TRBJ2-7; D may match TRBD1 or TRBD2 (5 bases each). Trimming left V 2 bases short and J 2 bases short, with 7 bases between. This CDR3 comprises 13 residues. Germline CDR1 reads MNHNS; CDR2 reads SASEGT. DNA for the CDR3: TGTGCCAGCAGTGAAAGGGGACCCTACGAGCAGTACTTC. Its translation is CASSERGPYEQYF.

In this sample, this clonotype turned up many times. The chain employs TRBV27 and TRBJ2-7; possibly TRBD1 for D (6 bases). The CDR3 runs 15 residues. The V and J ends lost 4 bases and 4 bases respectively, with 17 bases between them. Germline V lookup: CDR1 MNHEY, CDR2 SMNVEV (reference sequence). CDR3 sequence reads: CASSSYPTGLYEQYF. The CDR3 region has the DNA TGTGCCAGCAGTTCCTACCCCACAGGGTTGTACGAGCAGTACTTC.